Listed below are T cell receptor beta chains from one sample, sequenced in a study of blood T cell repertoires in COVID-19. TCRdb keeps only in-frame clones here, not all; method: immunoSEQ multiplex PCR. There are roughly 53,000 clones in the sample; 65% to 85% occur only once, and about 39% lies in the top ten. The sample taken for sequencing was peripheral blood. These receptors originate from a man between 65 and 85 years old with active or convalescent COVID-19. The CDR3 runs from the conserved cysteine through the conserved F or W. The D gene is left open where the match is weak. Only part of the rows carry a size: once, few, many, or a class if the clone is expanded.

j_call clone_size v_call d_call cdr3_aa cdr3_nt
TRBJ1-2 - TRBV6-2/TRBV6-3 - CASSYVQNGYTF TGTGCCAGCAGTTACGTTCAGAATGGCTACACCTTC
TRBJ1-5 - TRBV30 TRBD1 CAWSVFFPLTGQGDNQPQHF TGTGCCTGGAGTGTATTTTTTCCACTAACGGGGCAGGGGGACAATCAGCCCCAGCATTTT
TRBJ1-6 few TRBV5-5 TRBD1 CASSRDLRGRISPLHF TGTGCCAGCAGCAGGGACCTCAGGGGGCGGATTTCACCCCTCCACTTT
TRBJ1-2 few TRBV11-3 - CASSSPGVLRGYTF TGTGCCAGCAGCTCGCCGGGAGTTTTGCGTGGCTACACCTTC
TRBJ2-7 - TRBV6-5 - CASSSGTPLEQYF TGTGCCAGCAGTTCCGGGACTCCCCTAGAGCAGTACTTC
TRBJ1-2 - TRBV28 - CASSLGRWNYGYTF TGTGCCAGCAGTTTAGGCAGGTGGAACTATGGCTACACCTTC
TRBJ1-1 - TRBV5-5 - CASSSSTAGATEAFF TGTGCCAGCAGTTCATCAACCGCGGGGGCCACTGAAGCTTTCTTT
TRBJ1-2 - TRBV5-6 TRBD1 CASSYGQGDGYTF TGTGCCAGCAGCTACGGACAGGGGGATGGCTACACCTTC
TRBJ2-2 - TRBV12-3/TRBV12-4 - CASSMTVTGELFF TGTGCCAGCAGTATGACAGTGACCGGGGAGCTGTTTTTT
TRBJ2-1 - TRBV27 - CASRTDPYNEQFF TGTGCCAGCAGGACAGATCCCTACAATGAGCAGTTCTTC
TRBJ2-7 - TRBV27 TRBD2 CASSSPRLAGTYEQYF TGTGCCAGCAGTTCGCCCCGACTAGCGGGGACCTACGAGCAGTACTTC